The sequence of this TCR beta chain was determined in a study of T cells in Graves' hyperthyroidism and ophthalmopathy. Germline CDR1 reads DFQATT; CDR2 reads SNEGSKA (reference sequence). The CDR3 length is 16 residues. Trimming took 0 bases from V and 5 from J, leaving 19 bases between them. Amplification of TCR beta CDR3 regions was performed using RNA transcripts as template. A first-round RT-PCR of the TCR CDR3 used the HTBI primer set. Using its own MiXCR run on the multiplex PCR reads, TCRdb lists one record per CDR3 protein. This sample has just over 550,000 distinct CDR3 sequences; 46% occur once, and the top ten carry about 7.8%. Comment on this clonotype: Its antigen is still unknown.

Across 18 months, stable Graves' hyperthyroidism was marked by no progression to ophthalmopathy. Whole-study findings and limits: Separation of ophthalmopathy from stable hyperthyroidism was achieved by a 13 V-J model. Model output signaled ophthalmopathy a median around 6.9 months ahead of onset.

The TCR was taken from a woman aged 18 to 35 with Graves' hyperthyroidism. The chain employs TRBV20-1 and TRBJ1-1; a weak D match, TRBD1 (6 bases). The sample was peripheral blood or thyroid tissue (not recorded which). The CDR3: CSARDGGQHPRTEAFF. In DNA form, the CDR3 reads TGCAGTGCTAGAGATGGAGGACAGCACCCGAGGACTGAAGCTTTCTTT.